This entry describes one T cell receptor (beta chain). The data were taken from a study of CD8 T cells in Susac syndrome. Study overall: Treatment status at blood draw for the Susac syndrome patients was therapy-naive, corticosteroids, or intravenous immunoglobulin alone.

J was trimmed by 0 bases and V by 7 bases; bases with no gene match: 5. The CDR3 runs 14 residues. Germline CDR1 reads GTSNPN; CDR2 reads SVGIG (reference sequence). Sequencing of TCR beta was carried out in blood CD8+ and CD4+ T cells. The RNA, about 0.5 to 1 ug, was put through reverse transcription using random hexamers. TCRdb processed the immunoSEQ multiplex PCR reads anew with MiXCR; each CDR3 protein has one entry. In the table there are more than 110,000 distinct CDR3 sequences, 85% to 95% of which are singletons. This chain connects TRBV30 to TRBJ2-2; TRBD1 matches at 7 bases. The sequenced material came from CD4+ T cells from PBMCs. The sequence was obtained from a human donor with Susac syndrome. CDR3 sequence: CASGTATNTGELFF. CDR3 DNA sequence: TGTGCCTCAGGGACAGCCACGAACACCGGGGAGCTGTTTTTT.